The sequence of this T cell receptor (beta chain) was determined in a study of CD8 T cells in Susac syndrome. TCR beta sequencing was performed on blood CD8+ and CD4+ T cells. The patients with Susac syndrome satisfied recently defined diagnostic criteria for either definite or probable disease. Notes on this clonotype: Its antigen remains unknown.

General study results and limits: The authors acknowledged that their TCR sequencing and HLA analysis involved a relatively small number of individuals.

V was trimmed by 1 base and J by 6 bases, leaving 16 bases between them. The CDR3 runs to 15 residues. CDR1 and CDR2 (germline): MNHEY, SMNVEV (reference sequence). RNA, at about 0.45 to 1 ug, was reverse transcribed with random hexamers. immunoSEQ multiplex PCR amplified TCR beta CDR3 across 54 Vbeta, 13 Jbeta. TCRdb re-analysed the immunoSEQ multiplex PCR reads in MiXCR, keeping a single row per CDR3 protein. The table has fewer than 85,000 distinct CDR3 sequences, around 93% seen once. The genes are TRBV27 and TRBJ2-7; weak D call: TRBD1 (5 bases). Sequences were obtained from CD8+ T cells from PBMCs. The receptor comes from a human donor with Susac syndrome. CDR3 nucleotides: TGTGCCAGCAGTTTATTGGGGCCCCGGTCCACCGAGCAGTACTTC. Its translation: CASSLLGPRSTEQYF.